The 16 T cell receptor beta chains below come from one sample, sequenced in a study of radiation and T cells in renal cell carcinoma. As to time point: baseline pretreatment blood. As to treatment: 15 Gy SBRT to primary tumor, nephrectomy 4 weeks later. This table comes from immunoSEQ multiplex PCR, and its TCRdb copy is limited to in-frame clones, with some not included. Of approximately 90,000 clones in the sample, roughly 90% are singletons; the top ten hold roughly 8%. The specimen was blood, collected from a patient whose treatment included radiotherapy and nephrectomy. These receptors were collected from a man aged 45 to 65 with renal cell carcinoma.

The chain recombines TRBV19 with TRBJ1-2, with 9 bases fitting TRBD1. There are 14 residues in the CDR3. Germline V gives CDR1 LNHDA, CDR2 SQIVND (reference sequence). The V gene end was trimmed by 3 bases and the J gene end by 7 bases; junction bases not matched to a gene: 6. CDR3 sequence reads: CASSILGQGSGYTF. As DNA, the CDR3 is TGTGCCAGTAGTATTTTGGGACAGGGTAGTGGCTACACCTTC.

V is TRBV30 and J is TRBJ1-2, with 9 positions matching TRBD1. The V gene end was trimmed by 3 bases and the J gene end by 7 bases; junction bases not matched to a gene: 18. The CDR3 contains 17 residues. Germline lookup yields CDR1 GTSNPN and CDR2 SVGIG (reference sequence). The CDR3 is CAWSDMGQGGRIRGYTF. The CDR3 DNA follows: TGTGCCTGGAGCGACATGGGACAGGGTGGTAGGATTCGTGGCTACACCTTC.

This rearrangement joins TRBV7-2 to TRBJ1-5; no definite D call. Germline values: CDR1 SGHTA, CDR2 FQGNSA. The CDR3 totals 16 residues. The V end lost 1 base, the J end lost 0 bases, and 10 bases lay between the germline ends. DNA for the CDR3: TGTGCCAGCAGCTTAGTAGGCAGCGATAGCAATCAGCCCCAGCATTTT. This translates into CASSLVGSDSNQPQHF. The whole variable domain, filled in from reference TRBV7-2 and TRBJ1-5, reads GAGVSQSPSNKVTEKGKDVELRCDPISGHTALYWYRQSLGQGLEFLIYFQGNSAPDKSGLPSDRFSAERTGGSVSTLTIQRTQQEDSAVYLCASSLVGSDSNQPQHFGDGTRLSIL.

This sequence joins TRBV9 and TRBJ2-7, with 7 bases fitting TRBD1. This CDR3 has 14 residues. Germline assignment: CDR1 SGDLS and CDR2 YYNGEE. V gave up 3 bases and J gave up 2 bases; unmatched junction bases: 5. CDR3: CASSGGQSPYEQYF. CDR3 coding DNA: TGTGCCAGCAGCGGGGGACAGTCCCCCTACGAGCAGTACTTC.

This clone appeared a single time. The gene calls are TRBV6-6 and TRBJ1-2; D unresolved. Trimming removed 4 bases at V and 3 bases at J, with 9 bases between. CDR3 size: 13 residues. The germline CDR1 and CDR2 sequences are MNHNY and SVGAGI (reference sequence). The CDR3 spells CASSSSRYYGYTF. Here the CDR3 DNA reads TGTGCCAGCAGTTCCTCACGGTACTATGGCTACACCTTC.

This chain links TRBV7-9 with TRBJ2-3; 7 positions agree with TRBD2. Germline V gene lookup returns CDR1 SEHNR and CDR2 FQNEAQ (reference sequence). The CDR3 length is 16 residues. V dropped 5 bases and J dropped 0; count of bases not matched to a gene: 8. The CDR3 protein is CASSPYGGTSTDTQYF. The CDR3 DNA is TGTGCCAGCAGCCCCTACGGGGGGACGAGCACAGATACGCAGTATTTT.

The table lists this clone with a count of one. The chain joins TRBV9 to TRBJ2-2; 9 positions agree with TRBD1. The CDR3 is 17 amino acids. V was clipped by 4 bases and J by 6 bases; unmatched bases: 13. CDR1 SGDLS and CDR2 YYNGEE come from the germline V gene. DNA of the CDR3: TGTGCCAGCAGCCCGACACGGACAGGGGCTCTGGCCGGGGAGCTGTTTTTT. Amino acid sequence: CASSPTRTGALAGELFF. Full variable domain (rest looked up from reference TRBV9 and TRBJ2-2): DSGVTQTPKHLITATGQRVTLRCSPRSGDLSVYWYQQSLDQGLQFLIQYYNGEERAKGNILERFSAQQFPDLHSELNLSSLELGDSALYFCASSPTRTGALAGELFFGEGSRLTVL.

The chain carries TRBV7-9 and TRBJ2-3; perhaps D is TRBD1 or TRBD2 (6 bases each). The CDR3 is made up of 17 amino acids. From germline, CDR1 is SEHNR and CDR2 FQNEAQ (reference sequence). V was trimmed by 5 bases and J by 1 base, leaving 19 bases between them. The DNA of the CDR3 is TGTGCCAGCAGCCTAAGGGGGGTTCCGCCAGGCACAGATACGCAGTATTTT. It translates to CASSLRGVPPGTDTQYF.

This chain joins TRBV2 and TRBJ2-1, with 9 nucleotides matching TRBD1. The junction had 14 bases not matched to a gene; V was cut back by 6 bases and J by 8 bases. Germline V gene data show CDR1 as SNHLY and CDR2 as FYNNEI. The CDR3 runs 16 residues. In DNA, the CDR3 is TGTGCCAGCAGGGACAGGGGAGTGTCGGGGGGCTATGAGCAGTTCTTC. Translated, it gives CASRDRGVSGGYEQFF. Based on the CDR3 plus reference TRBV2 and TRBJ2-1, the full variable domain is EPEVTQTPSHQVTQMGQEVILRCVPISNHLYFYWYRQILGQKVEFLVSFYNNEISEKSEIFDDQFSVERPDGSNFTLKIRSTKLEDSAMYFCASRDRGVSGGYEQFFGPGTRLTVL.

CDR3 bases: TGTGCCAGCAGTGAATCAACGGAGACTAGCGGGAGACTGAATGAGCAGTTCTTC. Amino acid sequence: CASSESTETSGRLNEQFF. The chain joins TRBV2 to TRBJ2-1; 12 bases match TRBD2. The CDR3 runs to 18 residues. Losses at the gene ends were 2 bases for V and 7 bases for J; bases not matched to a gene: 12. Germline V gene sequence: CDR1 SNHLY, CDR2 FYNNEI.

The chain links TRBV29-1 to TRBJ2-5; D may match TRBD1 or TRBD2 (5 bases each). V was clipped by 0 bases and J by 9 bases, with 14 bases between them. CDR1 is SQVTM and CDR2 is ANQGSEA in the germline V gene. This CDR3 has 13 residues. The CDR3 is CSVEDRGPEAQYF. DNA of the CDR3: TGCAGCGTTGAAGATCGGGGCCCAGAAGCCCAGTACTTC.

This clone has just one count. This chain joins TRBV5-4 and TRBJ2-7, with 8 bases aligning to TRBD2. The germline CDR1 and CDR2 sequences are SGHNT and YYREEE (reference sequence). The CDR3 is 14 amino acids. V trimming: 4 bases; J trimming: 4 bases; junction bases outside the gene matches: 7. DNA for the CDR3: TGTGCCAGCAGCAAACCGGGACTAGAATACGAGCAGTACTTC. Amino acid sequence: CASSKPGLEYEQYF.

The chain combines TRBV2 with TRBJ1-1; D not certain. The CDR3 length is 11 residues. V was pared by 5 bases and J by 2 bases, with 3 bases between. Per germline, CDR1 SNHLY and CDR2 FYNNEI. For the CDR3, the DNA is TGTGCCAGCAGTCCTAACACTGAAGCTTTCTTT. Protein product: CASSPNTEAFF.

This sequence joins TRBV7-9 and TRBJ2-7; tentative D call: TRBD1 (6 bases). Looked up from germline, CDR1 is SEHNR and CDR2 is FQNEAQ (reference sequence). Trimming removed 2 bases at V and 6 bases at J, with 14 bases between. The CDR3 has 14 amino acids. The CDR3 nucleotides read TGTGCCAGCAGCTTATTCGAGGACAGTCGCGAGCAGTACTTC. Encoded protein: CASSLFEDSREQYF.

The rearrangement uses TRBV11-2 and TRBJ2-7; no definite D call. CDR3 length: 14 amino acids. Trimming took off 3 bases at V and 3 bases at J, with 12 bases between the two ends. Germline lookup yields CDR1 SGHAT and CDR2 FQNNGV. CDR3 sequence: CASSFPERIYEQYF. The CDR3 nucleotides are TGTGCCAGCAGCTTCCCGGAGCGCATCTACGAGCAGTACTTC.

The chain has TRBV10-3 and TRBJ2-5, with D perhaps matching TRBD1 (5 bases). The CDR3 is 13 residues long. V lost 2 bases to trimming and J lost 3 bases, with 7 bases between them. CDR1 and CDR2 (germline): ENHRY, SYGVKD. As DNA, the CDR3 is TGTGCCATCAGTGAGGCCAGGGAAGAGACCCAGTACTTC. Its translation: CAISEAREETQYF.